This T cell receptor (beta chain) was identified in a study of identical twins. Overall study results and limits: Memory repertoires showed no such pattern, whereas abundant cord blood beta clonotypes carried fewer insertions. Zero-insertion analyses might be partly confounded by invariant T cells like MAIT and iNKT. Where out-of-frame alpha sequences were twin-shared, they showed excess low generation probability.

In its sample, this clonotype was seen a few times. Its antigen is not known. A universal primer site was incorporated via template switching, and the cDNA contained unique molecular identifiers. TCRdb analysed the 5' RACE reads with MiXCR anew, one entry per CDR3 protein. In the table there are about 890,000 distinct CDR3 sequences, roughly an eighth of which are singletons. Germline CDR1 is SGHRS and CDR2 is YFSETQ. The CDR3 consists of 15 residues. V was clipped by 9 bases and J by 0 bases, with 16 bases between them. The same specimen was also included in a second study, on yellow fever vaccine responses in identical twins.

The source is a young woman in good health. V is TRBV5-1 and J is TRBJ2-1; D remains unclear. Sequences were obtained from PBMCs. In DNA, the CDR3 is TGCGCCACCGCGTCCGGCCTGAGCTCCTACAATGAGCAGTTCTTC. Encoded protein: CATASGLSSYNEQFF.